The TCR beta chain under discussion was sequenced for a study of blood T cell repertoires in COVID-19 (TCRdb year 2020). For context, the study as a whole: Collaborator samples came from the United States, Italy and Spain and covered acute and convalescent phases of COVID-19. The prospective study material was composed of cDNA or gDNA derived from T cells, B-cell-depleted T cells, or PBMCs. The dataset comprised deeply sampled blood TCRbeta repertoires from subjects exposed to, actively infected with, or recovered from COVID-19. The repertoires were released in a freely available public database meant as a resource for research on the immune response to SARS-CoV-2. Samples were obtained from the ongoing ImmuneRACE study (first 160 participants) and from over a thousand subjects provided by 6 global collaborators. A de-identified subject ID, COVID-19 status, age in years and sex were almost always included in the sample metadata. Where available, HLA class I and class II types were obtained from metadata supplied by the sample provider rather than from assay-based typing. On the study overall, not on this receptor specifically: Clinical and demographic metadata were provided uncurated, with the amount varying by source and participant.

The immunoSEQ Assay, a bias-controlled multiplex PCR, was used to amplify TCRbeta CDR3 regions from genomic DNA. The source study handled its data this way. The number of nucleated cells in each sample was estimated from the amplification of reference gene primers within the assay. Sequence reads were collapsed and filtered to measure the absolute abundance of every unique TCRbeta CDR3 rearrangement. For each sample, productive Simpson clonality was calculated as the square root of Simpson's diversity index over productive rearrangements. Held by TCRdb, this immuneACCESS table contains in-frame sequences only and omits some clones. Under half of the omission traces to an unresolved V gene where checked; the cause of the rest is unknown. D and trimming were read from the DNA, whereas the V and J calls and clone size are those reported in that table. The sample table shows 280,000 or so clones, and 87% are seen once. The top ten clonotypes cover approximately 6% of the sample.

In the prospective study, participants were roughly 18 to 100 years old, resided in about two dozen geographic areas of the United States, and were enrolled through a virtual design. To assign participants to cohorts, the prospective study relied on clinical history that participants themselves reported in a screening survey and a study questionnaire. Recovered participants in ImmuneRACE Cohort 3 were defined by two consecutive negative NP/OP PCR tests, clearance by a healthcare professional, or resolution of symptoms. In the prospective study, whole blood, serum and a nasopharyngeal or oropharyngeal swab were collected from each participant by mobile phlebotomists. Participants in the prospective study had the option to provide additional blood draws and questionnaires over an approximately 2-month period. Blood samples from the prospective study were shipped frozen or at room temperature prior to DNA extraction.

Reading from cysteine to phenylalanine, the CDR3 counts 17 amino acids. Only CDR3 DNA remains: 51 bases, in frame from the first base. V is cut back by 4 bases and J by 5 bases, with 8 bases in the junction unmatched. Per the germline V gene, SGDLS is the CDR1 and YYNGEE is the CDR2. This clone has a count of ten or more. Its antigen is unknown. The record has no base qualities; no much larger clone is one base away. The source is a woman aged 35 to 49 who had recovered from COVID-19. Material for sequencing was PBMCs or T cells enriched from blood (not recorded which). In this chain, TRBV9 is recombined with TRBJ2-2; the central 13 bases match TRBD2. CDR3 loop: CASSIGLAGAGTGELFF. The DNA sequence is TGTGCCAGCAGCATCGGACTAGCGGGAGCGGGAACCGGGGAGCTGTTTTTT. The CDR3, completed at both ends by the reference TRBV9 and TRBJ2-2 genes, gives the full variable domain DSGVTQTPKHLITATGQRVTLRCSPRSGDLSVYWYQQSLDQGLQFLIQYYNGEERAKGNILERFSAQQFPDLHSELNLSSLELGDSALYFCASSIGLAGAGTGELFFGEGSRLTVL.